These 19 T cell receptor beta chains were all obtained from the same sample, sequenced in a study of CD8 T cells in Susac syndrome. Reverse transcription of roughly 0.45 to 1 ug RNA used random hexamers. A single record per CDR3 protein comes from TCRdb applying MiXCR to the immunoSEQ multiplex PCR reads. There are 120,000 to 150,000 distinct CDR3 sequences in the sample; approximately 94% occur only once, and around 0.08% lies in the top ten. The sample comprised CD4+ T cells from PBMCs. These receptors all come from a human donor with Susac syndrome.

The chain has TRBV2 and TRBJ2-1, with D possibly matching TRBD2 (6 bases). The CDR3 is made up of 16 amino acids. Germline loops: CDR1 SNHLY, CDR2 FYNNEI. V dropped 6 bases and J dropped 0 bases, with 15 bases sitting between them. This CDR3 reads CASSASARSSYNEQFF. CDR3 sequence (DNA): TGTGCCAGCAGCGCTAGCGCTAGAAGCTCCTACAATGAGCAGTTCTTC. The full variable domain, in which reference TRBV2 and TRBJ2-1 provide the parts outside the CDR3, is EPEVTQTPSHQVTQMGQEVILRCVPISNHLYFYWYRQILGQKVEFLVSFYNNEISEKSEIFDDQFSVERPDGSNFTLKIRSTKLEDSAMYFCASSASARSSYNEQFFGPGTRLTVL.

This CDR3 is CASSEEGQLGEQYF. CDR3 nucleotides: TGCGCCAGCAGCGAAGAAGGACAGCTAGGCGAGCAGTACTTC. The chain couples TRBV5-1 to TRBJ2-7, with a weak D call TRBD1 (6 bases). The germline gives CDR1 SGHRS, CDR2 YFSETQ. V lost 4 bases, J lost 6 bases, and 17 bases lay in between. This CDR3 spans 14 amino acids.

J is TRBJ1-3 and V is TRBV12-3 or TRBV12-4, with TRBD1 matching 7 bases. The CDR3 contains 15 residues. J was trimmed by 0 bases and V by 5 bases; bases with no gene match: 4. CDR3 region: CASSPWDSSGNTIYF. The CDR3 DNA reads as TGTGCCAGCAGTCCCTGGGACAGCTCTGGAAACACCATATATTTT.

In DNA form, the CDR3 reads TGCAGGACGACTAGCGGTACCTACGAGCAGTACTTC. This sequence encodes CRTTSGTYEQYF. J is TRBJ2-7 and V is TRBV20-1; TRBD2 agrees at 9 bases. The CDR3 runs 12 residues. The germline CDR1 and CDR2 sequences are DFQATT and SNEGSKA (reference sequence).

In nucleotides, the CDR3 is TGTGCCAGCAGCTCGAAGGGACAGATTGGTGCTGGCTACACCTTC. This encodes CASSSKGQIGAGYTF. The chain links TRBV12-3 or TRBV12-4 to TRBJ1-2, with TRBD1 matching over 7 bases. The CDR3 length is 15 residues. V lost 6 bases, J lost 7 bases, and 14 bases stayed unmatched.

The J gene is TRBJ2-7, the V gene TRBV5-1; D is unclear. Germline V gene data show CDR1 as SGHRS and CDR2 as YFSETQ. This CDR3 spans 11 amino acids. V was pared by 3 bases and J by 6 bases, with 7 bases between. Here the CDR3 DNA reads TGCGCCAGCAGCTCTACGAGCGAGCAGTACTTC. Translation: CASSSTSEQYF. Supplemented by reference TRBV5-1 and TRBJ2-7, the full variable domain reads KAGVTQTPRYLIKTRGQQVTLSCSPISGHRSVSWYQQTPGQGLQFLFEYFSETQRNKGNFPGRFSGRQFSNSRSEMNVSTLELGDSALYLCASSSTSEQYFGPGTRLTVT.

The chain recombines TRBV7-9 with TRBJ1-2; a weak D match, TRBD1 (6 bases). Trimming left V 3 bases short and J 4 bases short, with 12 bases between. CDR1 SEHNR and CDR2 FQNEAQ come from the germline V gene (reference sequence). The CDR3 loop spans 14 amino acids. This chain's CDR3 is CASSLPQDSYGYTF. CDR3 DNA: TGTGCCAGCAGCTTGCCCCAGGACAGCTATGGCTACACCTTC.

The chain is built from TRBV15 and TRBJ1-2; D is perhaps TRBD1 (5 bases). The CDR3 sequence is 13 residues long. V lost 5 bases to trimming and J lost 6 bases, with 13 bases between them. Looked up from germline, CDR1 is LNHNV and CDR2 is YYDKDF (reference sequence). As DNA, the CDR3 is TGTGCCACCAGCCGCAGGGAACGGGATGGCTACACCTTC. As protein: CATSRRERDGYTF.

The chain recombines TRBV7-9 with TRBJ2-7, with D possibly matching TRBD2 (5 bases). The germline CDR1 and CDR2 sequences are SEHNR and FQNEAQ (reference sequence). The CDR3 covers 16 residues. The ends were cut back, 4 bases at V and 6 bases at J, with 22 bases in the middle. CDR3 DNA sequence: TGTGCCAGCAGCTCCCCGGGGTCATCGGGCACGGGCGAGCAGTACTTC. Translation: CASSSPGSSGTGEQYF.

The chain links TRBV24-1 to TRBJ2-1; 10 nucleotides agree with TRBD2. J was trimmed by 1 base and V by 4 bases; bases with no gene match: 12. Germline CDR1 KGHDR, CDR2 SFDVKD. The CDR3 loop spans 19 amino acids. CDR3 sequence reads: CATSDRGEKLAGSYNEQFF. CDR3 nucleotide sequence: TGTGCCACCAGTGACCGGGGGGAAAAACTAGCGGGATCCTACAATGAGCAGTTCTTC.

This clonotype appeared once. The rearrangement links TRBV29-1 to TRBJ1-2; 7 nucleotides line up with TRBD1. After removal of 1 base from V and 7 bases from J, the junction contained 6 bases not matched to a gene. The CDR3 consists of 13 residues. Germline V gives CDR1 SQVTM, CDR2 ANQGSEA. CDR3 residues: CSVEAGGRGGYTF. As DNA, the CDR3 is TGCAGCGTTGAAGCAGGGGGTAGAGGTGGCTACACCTTC.

CDR3 in DNA: TGTGCCAGCAGTGACAGGGGTTTGACCGGGGAGCTGTTTTTT. Residues: CASSDRGLTGELFF. This chain joins TRBV2 and TRBJ2-2, with a tentative D call TRBD1 (6 bases). The germline gives CDR1 SNHLY, CDR2 FYNNEI. V lost 3 bases to trimming and J lost 5 bases, with 10 bases between them. This CDR3 is built from 14 residues.

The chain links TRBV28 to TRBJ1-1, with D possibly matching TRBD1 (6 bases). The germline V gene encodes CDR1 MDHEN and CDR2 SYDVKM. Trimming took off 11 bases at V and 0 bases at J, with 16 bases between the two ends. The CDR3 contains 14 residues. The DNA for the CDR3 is TGTGCCTCCGGGGGGCGACGGGTGAACACTGAAGCTTTCTTT. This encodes CASGGRRVNTEAFF.

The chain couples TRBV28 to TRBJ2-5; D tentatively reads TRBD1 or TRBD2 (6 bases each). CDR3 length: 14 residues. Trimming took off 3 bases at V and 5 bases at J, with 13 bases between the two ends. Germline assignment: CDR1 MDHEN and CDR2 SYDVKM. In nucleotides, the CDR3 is TGTGCCAGCAGTTTCCTCTTAGGGGGGGAGACCCAGTACTTC. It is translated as CASSFLLGGETQYF.

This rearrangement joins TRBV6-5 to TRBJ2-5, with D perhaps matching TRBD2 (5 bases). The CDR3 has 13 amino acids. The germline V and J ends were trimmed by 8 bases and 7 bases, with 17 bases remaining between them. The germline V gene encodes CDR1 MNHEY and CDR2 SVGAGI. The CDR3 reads CASVDGVARTQYF. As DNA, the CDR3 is TGTGCCAGCGTCGACGGGGTAGCGCGGACCCAGTACTTC.

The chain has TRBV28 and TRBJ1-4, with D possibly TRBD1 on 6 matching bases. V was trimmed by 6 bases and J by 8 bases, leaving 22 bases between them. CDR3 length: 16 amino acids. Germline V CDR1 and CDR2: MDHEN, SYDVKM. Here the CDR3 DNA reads TGTGCCAGCAGAATTGGGACACCGCCGGCGGGAGAAAAACTGTTTTTT. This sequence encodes CASRIGTPPAGEKLFF.

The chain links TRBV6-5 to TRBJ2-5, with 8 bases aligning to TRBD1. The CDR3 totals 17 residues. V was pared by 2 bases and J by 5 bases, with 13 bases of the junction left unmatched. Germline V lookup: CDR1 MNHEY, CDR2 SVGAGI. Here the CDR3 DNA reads TGTGCCAGCAGTTACGGTGTTCAGGGGGCTAAGGTGGAGACCCAGTACTTC. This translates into CASSYGVQGAKVETQYF.

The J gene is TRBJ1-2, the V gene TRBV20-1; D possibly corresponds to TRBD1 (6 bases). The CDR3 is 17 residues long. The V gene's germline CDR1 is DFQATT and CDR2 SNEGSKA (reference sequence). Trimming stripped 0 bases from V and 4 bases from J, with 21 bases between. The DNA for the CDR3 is TGCAGTGCTAGAGATATGTCTCAAGGGAGGGGGTTCTATGGCTACACCTTC. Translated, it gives CSARDMSQGRGFYGYTF.

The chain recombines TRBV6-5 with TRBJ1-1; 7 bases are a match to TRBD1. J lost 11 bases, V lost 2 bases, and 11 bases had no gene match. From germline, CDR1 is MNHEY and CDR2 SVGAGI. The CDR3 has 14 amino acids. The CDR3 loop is CASSYGGPDRDAFF. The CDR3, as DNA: TGTGCCAGCAGTTACGGCGGGCCTGACAGGGACGCTTTCTTT.